What follows are 13 T cell receptor beta chains derived from one specimen sequenced in a study of T cells in Graves' hyperthyroidism and ophthalmopathy (dated by TCRdb to 2018 to 2020). The protocol used for the library was multiplex PCR. These reads were obtained on an Illumina HiSeq 2000. The TCR beta CDR3 regions were amplified from the RNA transcripts. The TCR CDR3 was subjected to a first round of RT-PCR using the HTBI primer set and the Qiagen OneStep RT-PCR kit. The raw public reads went through TCRdb reprocessing: fastp at Q25, MiXCR clone calling, in-frame beta chains kept. A single entry per CDR3 protein holds the most common genes and DNA from its merged rows. For this sample the table gives 600,000 or so distinct CDR3 sequences, of which roughly 16% were detected only once. 3.8% of the sample is in the top ten clones. The source material was blood. The receptors were sampled from a woman in her thirties with Graves' hyperthyroidism.

This clonotype was seen a handful of times. The CDR3 region is CASRGGQGVYNEQFF. In nucleotides, the CDR3 is TGCGCCAGCAGGGGGGGACAGGGGGTCTACAATGAGCAGTTCTTC. V gene TRBV5-1 combines with J gene TRBJ2-1; 11 nucleotides match TRBD1. Germline V lookup: CDR1 SGHRS, CDR2 YFSETQ. V gave up 5 bases and J gave up 3 bases; unmatched junction bases: 4. The CDR3 extends over 15 amino acids.

In this sample, this clonotype turned up many times. The genes are TRBV20-1 and TRBJ2-1; D call uncertain. Germline V gene data show CDR1 as DFQATT and CDR2 as SNEGSKA (reference sequence). The germline V and J ends were trimmed by 0 bases and 2 bases, with 14 bases remaining between them. This CDR3 is built from 16 residues. CDR3 sequence reads: CSARDPGPRAYNEQFF. CDR3 bases: TGCAGTGCTAGAGATCCGGGCCCCCGGGCCTACAATGAGCAGTTCTTC.

This clonotype came up many times. The V call is TRBV7-2, the J call TRBJ2-3; 8 nucleotides line up with TRBD2. This CDR3 has 19 residues. CDR1 is SGHTA, CDR2 FQGNSA, per germline. J lost 2 bases, V lost 5 bases, and 18 bases had no gene match. The CDR3 sequence: CASSGEGREGPIPTDTQYF. Here the CDR3 DNA reads TGTGCCAGCAGCGGGGAGGGTCGGGAGGGCCCGATTCCCACAGATACGCAGTATTTT.

The table lists this clonotype with many counts. V gene TRBV28 combines with J gene TRBJ2-7, with D unresolved. The germline CDR1 and CDR2 sequences are MDHEN and SYDVKM. V was clipped by 4 bases and J by 3 bases, with 16 bases between them. The CDR3 extends over 15 amino acids. The CDR3 sequence is CASSSDTGAFYEQYF. As DNA, the CDR3 is TGTGCCAGCAGTTCGGATACGGGTGCATTCTACGAGCAGTACTTC.

The V and J genes are TRBV5-5 and TRBJ1-4, with D hard to call. Germline V gives CDR1 SGHKS, CDR2 YYEKEE (reference sequence). The length of the CDR3 is 15 residues. The V and J ends lost 4 bases and 3 bases respectively, with 13 bases between them. CDR3 DNA sequence: TGTGCCAGCAGCGCCCTAGTAGATCCTAATGAAAAACTGTTTTTT. Its translation: CASSALVDPNEKLFF.

This clonotype was observed a few times. The rearrangement uses TRBV14 and TRBJ2-7, with D uncertain. The V gene's germline CDR1 is SGHDN and CDR2 FVKESK. Trimming pared 0 bases from V and 5 bases from J, leaving 11 bases between. The CDR3 totals 14 residues. The CDR3 spells CASSQDFRGHEQYF. As DNA, the CDR3 is TGTGCCAGCAGCCAAGACTTCCGCGGTCACGAGCAGTACTTC. Looking up the rest from reference TRBV14 and TRBJ2-7 gives the full variable domain: EAGVTQFPSHSVIEKGQTVTLRCDPISGHDNLYWYRRVMGKEIKFLLHFVKESKQDESGMPNNRFLAERTGGTYSTLKVQPAELEDSGVYFCASSQDFRGHEQYFGPGTRLTVT.

This clonotype was recorded many times. V and J are TRBV2 and TRBJ2-3; no firm D call. V dropped 4 bases and J dropped 0 bases, with 8 bases sitting between them. The CDR3 sequence is 14 residues long. Per the germline V gene, CDR1 is SNHLY and CDR2 is FYNNEI. The CDR3 here is CASSGDDSTDTQYF. In DNA, the CDR3 is TGTGCCAGCAGTGGCGACGACAGCACAGATACGCAGTATTTT.

This clonotype was found a few times. V usage is TRBV20-1 and J usage is TRBJ2-4, with 16 bases fitting TRBD2. The CDR3 spans 15 residues. Germline V CDR1 and CDR2: DFQATT, SNEGSKA (reference sequence). V gave up 5 bases and J gave up 6 bases; unmatched junction bases: 4. Here the CDR3 DNA reads TGCAGTGCTGGGACTAGCGGGAGGGCGATAAACATTCAGTACTTC. Amino acids: CSAGTSGRAINIQYF.

This clonotype has at least ten counts. This chain connects TRBV10-3 to TRBJ1-1; D is unclear. Germline CDR1 reads ENHRY; CDR2 reads SYGVKD. Trimming took 3 bases from V and 5 from J, leaving 13 bases between them. The CDR3 is made up of 14 amino acids. This CDR3 is CAISDKVSGTEAFF. The CDR3 nucleotides are TGTGCCATCAGTGATAAGGTATCGGGGACTGAAGCTTTCTTT.

This clonotype was observed at least ten times. The CDR3 DNA follows: TGTGCCAGTAGTATTGGCCAGGTGGGCAATCAGCCCCAGCATTTT. This translates into CASSIGQVGNQPQHF. The chain is built from TRBV19 and TRBJ1-5, with D unclear. The CDR3 covers 15 residues. Trimming removed 3 bases at V and 2 bases at J, with 11 bases between. Germline lookup yields CDR1 LNHDA and CDR2 SQIVND (reference sequence).

This clonotype was detected ten times or more. The V call is TRBV11-2, the J call TRBJ2-2; 15 nucleotides agree with TRBD2. V dropped 3 bases and J dropped 7; count of bases not matched to a gene: 6. Germline V gives CDR1 SGHAT, CDR2 FQNNGV. This CDR3 spans 17 amino acids. The CDR3 DNA reads TGTGCCAGCAGCTTGGGACTAGCGGGAGGAACAGTCGGGGAGCTGTTTTTT. This gives the protein CASSLGLAGGTVGELFF.

This clonotype was observed many times. V gene TRBV7-3 combines with J gene TRBJ2-3; D gene unclear. CDR3 length equals 14 residues. Germline lookup yields CDR1 SGHTA and CDR2 FQGTGA. The ends were cut back, 5 bases at V and 2 bases at J, with 11 bases in the middle. CDR3 sequence: CASSPPADTDTQYF. Here the CDR3 DNA reads TGTGCCAGCAGCCCACCCGCCGACACAGATACGCAGTATTTT.

This clonotype was seen more than once but under ten times. The gene calls are TRBV2 and TRBJ1-6; 9 nucleotides line up with TRBD1. Germline-derived CDR1 and CDR2 are SNHLY and FYNNEI. The V and J ends lost 4 bases and 7 bases, in that order; junction bases with no gene match: 5. CDR3 length: 15 amino acids. In DNA, the CDR3 is TGTGCCAGCAGTGTTTGGACAGGGGAAAATTCACCCCTCCACTTT. It is translated as CASSVWTGENSPLHF.